This TCR beta chain emerged from a study of type 1 regulatory T cells. From the reads, TCRdb called clonotypes with MiXCR, one entry per CDR3 protein. The table records about 68,000 distinct CDR3 sequences, roughly three fifths of them present only once. This clonotype was seen once. Antigen specificity is unknown. CDR1 is MNHNS, CDR2 SASEGT, per germline. The CDR3 sequence is 14 residues long. The ends lost 5 bases at V and 3 bases at J; junction bases unmatched: 6. The specimen sequenced was cultured T cells, either the whole culture or a sorted T cell fraction (not recorded which). The subset: Tr1-enriched cell product generated in vitro against host alloantigens. This chain joins TRBV6-1 and TRBJ2-5; 7 positions agree with TRBD2. The clonotype originates from a human donor in good health. CDR3 region: CASSLTSRKETQYF. CDR3 DNA: TGTGCCAGCAGTTTGACTAGCAGGAAAGAGACCCAGTACTTC.